Below are 10 T cell receptor beta chains sequenced from a single sample in a study of OX40 agonist ivuxolimab in advanced cancers. Clones were read by immunoSEQ multiplex PCR, and TCRdb kept only the in-frame ones, dropping some. The table includes some 67,000 clones, about 87% detected once. This specimen consisted of CD4+ or CD8+ T cells sorted from blood, obtained in a trial of the OX40 agonist ivuxolimab. These receptors all come from an adult with an advanced solid tumor such as melanoma, head and neck, liver or kidney cancer.

V gene TRBV19 combines with J gene TRBJ2-3; D is uncertain. V was pared by 1 base and J by 0 bases, with 5 bases between. The CDR3 extends over 14 amino acids. Germline V gene data show CDR1 as LNHDA and CDR2 as SQIVND (reference sequence). CDR3 sequence (DNA): TGTGCCAGTAGTATAGGAAAGAGCACAGATACGCAGTATTTT. It codes for CASSIGKSTDTQYF. The full variable domain, rest sourced from reference TRBV19 and TRBJ2-3, is DGGITQSPKYLFRKEGQNVTLSCEQNLNHDAMYWYRQDPGQGLRLIYYSQIVNDFQKGDIAEGYSVSREKKESFPLTVTSAQKNPTAFYLCASSIGKSTDTQYFGPGTRLTVL.

To note about this clone: The same CDR3 arises from other DNA sequences in this sample as well. As DNA, the CDR3 is TGTGCCAGCAGTTTATCGGTGGGGGCTTCCTCACCCCTCCACTTT. Protein: CASSLSVGASSPLHF. The gene calls are TRBV27 and TRBJ1-6, with a tentative D call TRBD1 (6 bases). Trimming stripped 0 bases from V and 10 bases from J, with 13 bases between. The CDR3 spans 15 residues. CDR1 is MNHEY and CDR2 is SMNVEV in the germline V gene (reference sequence).

The chain carries TRBV10-3 and TRBJ1-2, with 7 bases identical to TRBD1. This CDR3 region has 13 residues. With V trimmed by 3 bases and J by 7 bases, 5 bases remained unmatched. Looked up from germline, CDR1 is ENHRY and CDR2 is SYGVKD. The CDR3 protein is CAISEDRVSGYTF. CDR3 sequence (DNA): TGTGCCATCAGTGAAGACAGGGTCTCTGGCTACACCTTC.

The gene calls are TRBV7-2 and TRBJ1-2; 7 bases line up with TRBD1. V dropped 5 bases and J dropped 0; count of bases not matched to a gene: 6. The CDR3 runs to 15 residues. Germline V gives CDR1 SGHTA, CDR2 FQGNSA. CDR3 sequence reads: CASSPGQATNYGYTF. CDR3 in DNA: TGTGCCAGCAGCCCTGGACAGGCTACTAACTATGGCTACACCTTC.

This chain joins TRBV7-9 and TRBJ1-1, with 7 bases identical to TRBD1. The CDR3 covers 15 residues. Trimming cost V 8 bases and J 5 bases; bases outside gene matches: 14. Germline values: CDR1 SEHNR, CDR2 FQNEAQ (reference sequence). The CDR3 region is CASALSYTGETEAFF. The CDR3 DNA reads TGTGCCAGCGCCTTGAGTTATACAGGGGAAACTGAAGCTTTCTTT.

This clone was observed once. The genes are TRBV7-9 and TRBJ1-1, with 7 bases fitting TRBD1. In germline, CDR1 is SEHNR, CDR2 FQNEAQ (reference sequence). The junction had 5 bases not matched to a gene; V was cut back by 6 bases and J by 1 base. This CDR3 has 14 residues. The DNA for the CDR3 is TGTGCCAGCAGTCGACAGGGTGGGAACACTGAAGCTTTCTTT. Translation: CASSRQGGNTEAFF. The full variable domain, completed using reference TRBV7-9 and TRBJ1-1, is DTGVSQNPRHKITKRGQNVTFRCDPISEHNRLYWYRQTLGQGPEFLTYFQNEAQLEKSRLLSDRFSAERPKGSFSTLEIQRTEQGDSAMYLCASSRQGGNTEAFFGQGTRLTVV.

The CDR3 spells CASSSGQGPKETQYF. The DNA of the CDR3 is TGTGCCAGCAGCTCCGGACAGGGTCCCAAAGAGACCCAGTACTTC. J is TRBJ2-5 and V is TRBV7-9; 8 bases map to TRBD1. V gave up 4 bases and J gave up 3 bases; unmatched junction bases: 7. The CDR3 has 15 amino acids. In germline, CDR1 is SEHNR, CDR2 FQNEAQ (reference sequence).

The chain is built from TRBV2 and TRBJ2-5, with 10 bases aligning to TRBD1. V shed 10 bases, J shed 5 bases, and the junction held 7 bases outside the gene matches. The CDR3 totals 13 residues. The germline V gene has CDR1 SNHLY and CDR2 FYNNEI. CDR3 coding DNA: TGTGCCACTGACAGGGGGCGAGGGGAGACCCAGTACTTC. Encoded protein: CATDRGRGETQYF.

This CDR3 is CASSRQGVGTEAFF. The CDR3 DNA reads as TGTGCCAGCAGTCGACAGGGTGTAGGAACTGAAGCTTTCTTT. The gene calls are TRBV6-5 and TRBJ1-1, with 7 bases that match TRBD1. The CDR3 covers 14 residues. The V gene end was trimmed by 5 bases and the J gene end by 5 bases; junction bases not matched to a gene: 8. CDR1 is MNHEY and CDR2 is SVGAGI in the germline V gene.

The genes are TRBV5-4 and TRBJ1-1; 8 bases agree with TRBD1. Germline loops: CDR1 SGHNT, CDR2 YYREEE (reference sequence). V shed 4 bases and J 3 bases; nucleotides not matched to a gene: 5. The CDR3 has 14 amino acids. The CDR3 sequence: CASSPQGAYTEAFF. The CDR3 coding sequence is TGTGCCAGCAGCCCCCAGGGGGCGTACACTGAAGCTTTCTTT.